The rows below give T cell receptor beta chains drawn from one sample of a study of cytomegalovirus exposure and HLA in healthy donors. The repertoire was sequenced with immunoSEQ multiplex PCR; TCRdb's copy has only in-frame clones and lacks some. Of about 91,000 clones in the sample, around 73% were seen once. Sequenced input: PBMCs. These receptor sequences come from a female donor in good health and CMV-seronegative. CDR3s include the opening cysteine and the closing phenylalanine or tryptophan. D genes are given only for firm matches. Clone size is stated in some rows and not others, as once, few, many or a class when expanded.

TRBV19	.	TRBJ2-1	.	TGTGCCAGTAGTATAGGGCACACCAATGAGCAGTTCTTC	CASSIGHTNEQFF
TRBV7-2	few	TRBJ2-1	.	TGTGCCAGCAGCTTAGTCCCAGATTACAATGATGAGCAGTTCTTC	CASSLVPDYNDEQFF
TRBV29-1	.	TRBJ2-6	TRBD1	TGCAGCGTCCCGGGACAGGGTCCTGGGGCCAACGTCCTGACTTTC	CSVPGQGPGANVLTF
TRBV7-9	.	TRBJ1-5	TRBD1	TGTGCCAGCAGCTCTGGACAGGAGCACGGACAGCCCCAGCATTTT	CASSSGQEHGQPQHF
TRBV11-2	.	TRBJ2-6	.	TGTGCCAGCAGCCCACAGGCTGGGGCCAACGTCCTGACTTTC	CASSPQAGANVLTF
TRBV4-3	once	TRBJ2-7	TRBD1	TGCGCCAGCAGCCAGGCTCCGGGACAGGGCTCCTACGAGCAGTACTTC	CASSQAPGQGSYEQYF
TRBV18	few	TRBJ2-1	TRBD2	TGTGCCAGCTCGCTAGGACTAGCGGGAAGAAATGAGCAGTTCTTC	CASSLGLAGRNEQFF
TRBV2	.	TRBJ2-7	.	TGTGCCAGCAACACTAGGTTATACGAGCAGTACTTC	CASNTRLYEQYF
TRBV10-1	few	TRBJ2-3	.	TGCGCCAGCAGTGAGTCGACTCACACAGATACGCAGTATTTT	CASSESTHTDTQYF
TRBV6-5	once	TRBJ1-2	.	TGTGCCAGCAGGGAGGTGGGCGACGTGTACTATGGCTACACCTTC	CASREVGDVYYGYTF
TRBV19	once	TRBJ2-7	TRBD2	TGTGCCAGTTCCCCAATCCTTCGCGGGAGCTCCTACGAGCAGTACTTC	CASSPILRGSSYEQYF
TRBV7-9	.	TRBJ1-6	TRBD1	TGTGCCAGCAGCTTAGGGACAGGGGGATCACCCCTCCACTTT	CASSLGTGGSPLHF
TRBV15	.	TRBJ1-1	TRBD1	TGTGCCACCAGCAGAGGGACAGGGGGAACTGAAGCTTTCTTT	CATSRGTGGTEAFF
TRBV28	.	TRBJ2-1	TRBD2	TGTGCCAGCAGTTTACCCGGGACTAGGAATGAGCAGTTCTTC	CASSLPGTRNEQFF
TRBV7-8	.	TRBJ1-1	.	TGTGCCAGCAACCTCCTTCGCCTAGGACAGCGGAACACTGAAGCTTTCTTT	CASNLLRLGQRNTEAFF
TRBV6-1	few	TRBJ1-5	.	TGTGCCAGCAGTGAATTCCTAAACAATCAGCCCCAGCATTTT	CASSEFLNNQPQHF
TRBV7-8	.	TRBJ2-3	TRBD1	TGTGCCAGCAGCTTACCCAGGGGGCGAGGCACAGATACGCAGTATTTT	CASSLPRGRGTDTQYF
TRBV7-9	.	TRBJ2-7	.	TGTGCCAGCAGCTTAGCAGGGGATATGTACGAGCAGTACTTC	CASSLAGDMYEQYF
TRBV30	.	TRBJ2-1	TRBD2	TGTGCCTGGGGCCCCGGCGGGGGGAGGAGTGAGCAGTTCTTC	CAWGPGGGRSEQFF
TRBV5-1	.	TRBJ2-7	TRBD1	TGCGCCAGCAGCTTGACCGGGACAGGGAACGAGCAGTACTTC	CASSLTGTGNEQYF
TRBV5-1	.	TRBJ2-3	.	TGCGCCAGCAGCCCCCAGTCTAGCACAGATACGCAGTATTTT	CASSPQSSTDTQYF
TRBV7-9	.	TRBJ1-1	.	TGTGCCAGCAATCCCACCAGGGCCTCCACGGTCACTGAAGCTTTCTTT	CASNPTRASTVTEAFF
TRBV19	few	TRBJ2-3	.	TGTGCCAGTAGTTTTCAGTCCGCAGATACGCAGTATTTT	CASSFQSADTQYF